This T cell receptor beta chain was observed in a study of T-cell reconstitution after alpha-beta-depleted transplantation in children. Looked up from germline, CDR1 is SNHLY and CDR2 is FYNNEI. The CDR3 loop spans 14 amino acids. The V gene lost 7 bases and the J gene lost 4 bases, with 13 bases spanning the gap. This clonotype was recorded a few times. As it was prepared, the TCRbeta library received unique molecular identifiers. TCRdb re-called the PCR reads with MiXCR, one entry per CDR3 protein. The top ten hold around 3.3% of the sample, which has just under 550,000 distinct CDR3 sequences, about 17% seen once.

The input for sequencing was PBMCs from the stem cell graft donor, taken from the stem cell graft. The V call is TRBV2, the J call TRBJ2-2; TRBD1 might be the D (5 bases). This receptor was identified in a human donor who donated a stem cell graft to a child with acute lymphoblastic leukemia. CDR3 protein: CASKRARGTGELFF. In DNA form, the CDR3 reads TGTGCCAGCAAACGGGCAAGGGGCACCGGGGAGCTGTTTTTT.